Below are 24 T cell receptor beta chains sequenced from a single sample in a study of CD8 T cells in ankylosing spondylitis. TCRdb re-derived calls from the 5' RACE reads in MiXCR, one entry per CDR3 protein. Counted here are fewer than 350,000 distinct CDR3 sequences, roughly 10% occurring once; the ten biggest clones make up about 10%. Material for sequencing was blood, either unsorted or a sorted T cell fraction (not recorded which). These receptors came from a female donor with ankylosing spondylitis or in good health (not recorded which).

This clonotype turned up a few times. This chain connects TRBV12-3 or TRBV12-4 to TRBJ2-1; the D is unclear. This CDR3 contains 15 residues. Trimming cost V 4 bases and J 6 bases, with 16 bases left between them. This CDR3 reads CASSWSLGFSNEQFF. DNA for the CDR3: TGTGCCAGCAGTTGGTCCTTAGGGTTCTCCAATGAGCAGTTCTTC.

This clonotype was detected a few times. J is TRBJ2-1 and V is TRBV5-1; 8 positions match TRBD2. J was trimmed by 4 bases and V by 5 bases; bases with no gene match: 14. The CDR3 totals 17 residues. Germline CDR1 SGHRS, CDR2 YFSETQ. CDR3: CASRPQLRGGLYNEQFF. The CDR3 nucleotides are TGCGCCAGCAGACCTCAGCTACGGGGGGGGTTGTACAATGAGCAGTTCTTC.

This clonotype was counted at least ten times. The V call is TRBV20-1, the J call TRBJ2-3; D perhaps matches TRBD2 (5 bases). The CDR3 runs 13 residues. The germline V gene encodes CDR1 DFQATT and CDR2 SNEGSKA (reference sequence). V was clipped by 5 bases and J by 4 bases, with 13 bases between them. The CDR3 is CSAPWTHPDTQYF. The CDR3 DNA reads TGCAGTGCTCCCTGGACTCACCCAGATACGCAGTATTTT.

The chain couples TRBV29-1 to TRBJ2-7; D is undetermined. With 0 bases removed from V and 6 bases from J, the gap between germline ends came to 9 bases. Germline CDR1 reads SQVTM; CDR2 reads ANQGSEA. The CDR3 totals 12 residues. DNA for the CDR3: TGCAGCGTTGAAGATCTTAGGGCCGAGCAGTACTTC. Amino acid sequence: CSVEDLRAEQYF.

This clonotype has at least ten counts. J is TRBJ2-7 and V is TRBV20-1, with unresolved D. From germline, CDR1 is DFQATT and CDR2 SNEGSKA (reference sequence). There are 13 residues in the CDR3. V was clipped by 3 bases and J by 0 bases, with 9 bases between them. The CDR3 protein is CSARPMTSYEQYF. The CDR3 DNA sequence: TGCAGTGCTAGGCCCATGACCTCCTACGAGCAGTACTTC.

This clonotype came up a few times. The chain combines TRBV5-1 with TRBJ2-5; the match to TRBD1 covers 8 bases. This CDR3 has 16 residues. CDR1 and CDR2 (germline): SGHRS, YFSETQ. After removal of 4 bases from V and 1 base from J, the junction contained 9 bases not matched to a gene. The CDR3 here is CASSKGQGISQETQYF. The CDR3 region has the DNA TGCGCCAGCAGCAAAGGACAGGGTATAAGCCAAGAGACCCAGTACTTC.

This chain links TRBV7-2 with TRBJ2-7; 9 nucleotides match TRBD1. The junction had 4 bases not matched to a gene; V was cut back by 0 bases and J by 4 bases. This CDR3 contains 15 residues. Germline lookup yields CDR1 SGHTA and CDR2 FQGNSA. The CDR3 reads CASSLAGDREYEQYF. The CDR3 nucleotides are TGTGCCAGCAGCTTAGCGGGGGACAGGGAGTACGAGCAGTACTTC. Together with reference TRBV7-2 and TRBJ2-7, the CDR3 gives the full variable domain: GAGVSQSPSNKVTEKGKDVELRCDPISGHTALYWYRQSLGQGLEFLIYFQGNSAPDKSGLPSDRFSAERTGGSVSTLTIQRTQQEDSAVYLCASSLAGDREYEQYFGPGTRLTVT.

This clonotype was detected many times. The CDR3 nucleotides are TGTGCCAGCAGTTTAAGGGGAGCTGTAGGCACGAGCTCCTACAATGAGCAGTTCTTC. Amino acid sequence: CASSLRGAVGTSSYNEQFF. This chain joins TRBV27 and TRBJ2-1, with D possibly being TRBD1 or TRBD2 (5 bases each). Trimming pared 2 bases from V and 0 bases from J, leaving 20 bases between. Germline V gives CDR1 MNHEY, CDR2 SMNVEV (reference sequence). The CDR3 extends over 19 amino acids.

CDR3 DNA sequence: TGCAGTGCTAGACCTCCGGGACAGATATCCTACAATGAGCAGTTCTTC. Amino acids: CSARPPGQISYNEQFF. The chain is built from TRBV20-1 and TRBJ2-1; 7 nucleotides align to TRBD1. With 2 bases clipped from V and 1 base from J, the junction kept 8 bases outside the gene matches. The V gene's germline CDR1 is DFQATT and CDR2 SNEGSKA (reference sequence). There are 16 residues in the CDR3.

The table lists this clonotype with a few counts. The rearrangement joins TRBV19 to TRBJ1-5; D is ambiguous. The CDR3 sequence is 14 residues long. CDR1 and CDR2 (germline): LNHDA, SQIVND (reference sequence). Trimming took off 7 bases at V and 2 bases at J, with 12 bases between the two ends. The CDR3 loop is CASNLHGRNQPQHF. Written as DNA, the CDR3 is TGTGCCAGTAATCTACACGGCCGCAATCAGCCCCAGCATTTT.

This clonotype was found many times. V and J are TRBV5-6 and TRBJ2-1; 8 bases align to TRBD1. Germline CDR1 reads SGHDT; CDR2 reads YYEEEE. The V gene end was trimmed by 2 bases and the J gene end by 0 bases; junction bases not matched to a gene: 10. The CDR3 consists of 18 residues. CDR3 nucleotide sequence: TGTGCCAGCAGCTTCAGGGGGCTAGGTTTCGGCTCCTACAATGAGCAGTTCTTC. It codes for CASSFRGLGFGSYNEQFF.

This clonotype was picked up a small number of times. The chain uses TRBV20-1 and TRBJ2-2, with D possibly being TRBD2 (6 bases). V was shortened by 0 bases and J by 4 bases, with 15 bases between the two germline ends. Germline values: CDR1 DFQATT, CDR2 SNEGSKA (reference sequence). The CDR3 covers 16 residues. The CDR3 DNA reads TGCAGTGCTAGAGATCCGGCGGGACGGTCCACCGGGGAGCTGTTTTTT. Residues: CSARDPAGRSTGELFF.

In DNA form, the CDR3 reads TGCAGTGCTGACCCCGGGGCCACCCACGCAGAGACCCAGTACTTC. It encodes CSADPGATHAETQYF. J is TRBJ2-5 and V is TRBV20-1, with D possibly called TRBD1 or TRBD2 (5 bases each). The V end lost 5 bases, the J end lost 4 bases, and 20 bases lay between the germline ends. Germline CDR1 and CDR2: DFQATT and SNEGSKA (reference sequence). The CDR3 is 15 amino acids.

This clonotype was picked up many times. The chain has TRBV20-1 and TRBJ2-1, with D perhaps given as TRBD1 or TRBD2 (5 bases each). Germline V lookup: CDR1 DFQATT, CDR2 SNEGSKA (reference sequence). This CDR3 has 16 amino acids. V was pared by 1 base and J by 4 bases, with 17 bases between. DNA of the CDR3: TGCAGTGCTAGAGGCTTAGGGGTAGCGATTTACAATGAGCAGTTCTTC. Its protein is CSARGLGVAIYNEQFF.

The V gene is TRBV7-2, the J gene TRBJ2-5, with D possibly being TRBD1 (5 bases). The ends were cut back, 5 bases at V and 5 bases at J, with 18 bases in the middle. The germline V gene has CDR1 SGHTA and CDR2 FQGNSA. This CDR3 contains 15 residues. For the CDR3, the DNA is TGTGCCAGCAGCAAGAGGTCGGCAGGGCGGGAGACCCAGTACTTC. It codes for CASSKRSAGRETQYF.

About this clonotype itself: This may be a read error, as it is one base from a much larger clone. This chain joins TRBV28 and TRBJ1-2; 9 nucleotides agree with TRBD1. V shed 6 bases and J 4 bases; nucleotides not matched to a gene: 9. CDR3 length equals 15 residues. Germline V gives CDR1 MDHEN, CDR2 SYDVKM. CDR3 DNA: TGTGCCAGCAGCCACACGGACAGGGGAATCTATGGCTACACCTTC. It yields the protein CASSHTDRGIYGYTF.

The chain employs TRBV27 and TRBJ1-6, with a possible D match to TRBD1 (6 bases). The V and J ends lost 11 bases and 10 bases respectively, with 9 bases between them. CDR3 length: 10 residues. Germline CDR1 reads MNHEY; CDR2 reads SMNVEV (reference sequence). CDR3 sequence reads: CASRGSPLHF. The CDR3 coding sequence is TGTGCCTCCAGGGGATCACCCCTCCACTTT.

This clonotype was picked up many times. A read error may produce the germline difference seen at one junction end. The rearrangement links TRBV7-2 to TRBJ2-5; D possibly corresponds to TRBD2 (5 bases). Germline CDR1 reads SGHTA; CDR2 reads FQGNSA. The length of the CDR3 is 13 residues. CDR3 loop: CASSFRDRPGVFF. The CDR3 DNA reads TGTGCCAGCAGCTTCCGGGATCGCCCTGGGGTGTTCTTC.

This clonotype appeared many times. J is TRBJ2-7 and V is TRBV20-1; D is perhaps TRBD2 (6 bases). The CDR3 runs 13 residues. Germline V CDR1 and CDR2: DFQATT, SNEGSKA (reference sequence). V was cut by 2 bases and J by 6 bases, with 14 bases left in between. CDR3 sequence reads: CSARSGVLIEQYF. For the CDR3, the DNA is TGCAGTGCTAGATCGGGGGTCCTTATCGAGCAGTACTTC.

To note about this clonotype: It may be a read error: a sequence one base away is much more abundant. This chain connects TRBV10-2 to TRBJ2-7; tentative D call: TRBD1 (5 bases). Germline-derived CDR1 and CDR2 are WSHSY and SAAADI. Trimming removed 8 bases at V and 7 bases at J, with 21 bases between. This CDR3 contains 14 residues. The DNA of the CDR3 is TGCGCCAGCGGTGTTTCAGTAAGGGGCCTAGAGCAGTACTTC. Its protein is CASGVSVRGLEQYF.

This clonotype was counted ten times or more. The CDR3 reads CASSLALNTGELFF. CDR3 nucleotides: TGTGCCAGCAGCTTAGCGCTAAACACCGGGGAGCTGTTTTTT. V usage is TRBV7-9 and J usage is TRBJ2-2, with D unclear. V was shortened by 0 bases and J by 2 bases, with 4 bases between the two germline ends. This CDR3 has 14 amino acids. From germline, CDR1 is SEHNR and CDR2 FQNEAQ (reference sequence).

This clonotype was counted at least ten times. V is TRBV5-1 and J is TRBJ2-1; D is undetermined. Germline V CDR1 and CDR2: SGHRS, YFSETQ. Trimming pared 3 bases from V and 6 bases from J, leaving 13 bases between. The CDR3 runs to 14 residues. In DNA, the CDR3 is TGCGCCAGCAGCTCCCTCGCTGGAGCCAATGAGCAGTTCTTC. Translating it yields CASSSLAGANEQFF. The full variable domain, in which reference TRBV5-1 and TRBJ2-1 provide the parts outside the CDR3, is KAGVTQTPRYLIKTRGQQVTLSCSPISGHRSVSWYQQTPGQGLQFLFEYFSETQRNKGNFPGRFSGRQFSNSRSEMNVSTLELGDSALYLCASSSLAGANEQFFGPGTRLTVL.

This clonotype showed up many times. The rearrangement links TRBV7-8 to TRBJ1-5, with D tentatively TRBD1 (5 bases). Germline CDR1 SGHVS, CDR2 FQNEAQ. V dropped 2 bases and J dropped 0 bases, with 8 bases sitting between them. The CDR3 extends over 15 amino acids. CDR3 coding DNA: TGTGCCAGCAGCTTATGGGGGGATAGCAATCAGCCCCAGCATTTT. Its translation is CASSLWGDSNQPQHF.

This clonotype was seen ten or more times. The V and J genes are TRBV7-2 and TRBJ1-6; D remains ambiguous. Germline loops: CDR1 SGHTA, CDR2 FQGNSA. This CDR3 comprises 14 residues. V gave up 6 bases and J gave up 5 bases, with 11 bases separating them. This chain's CDR3 is CASRPAQNNSPLHF. In DNA form, the CDR3 reads TGTGCCAGCAGACCGGCACAGAATAATTCACCCCTCCACTTT.